This T cell receptor delta chain comes out of a study of Vγ9Vδ2 T cells in congenital toxoplasmosis. TRGC- and TRDC-specific primers primed one-tube template-switch reverse transcription to make cDNA. The TRGC primer design covered both constant genes, TRGC1 and TRGC2. TCRdb re-called the reads through CATT. The sample lists 700 or so delta-chain clones, approximately 52% occurring once. The sequenced material came from gamma-delta T cells from blood. These receptors were taken from a child under 10 years old born to a mother with Toxoplasma gondii infection during pregnancy, either congenitally infected or uninfected (not recorded which).

Only one count was recorded for this clone. This sequence is one base from a far larger clone and is likely a read error. The J gene is TRDJ1, the V gene TRDV1, with 8 bases lining up with TRDD3. Assignment of the J gene here rests on matching the DNA to germline, because TCRdb gives none. In germline, CDR1 is TSWWSYY, CDR2 QGS. Germline trimming cut 3 bases from V and 5 bases from J; bases unmatched to any gene: 32. The CDR3 contains 23 residues. The CDR3: CALGDSPTLMGESYWGGRDKLIF. In DNA, the CDR3 is TGTGCTCTTGGGGACTCTCCTACGTTGATGGGTGAGAGTTACTGGGGGGGACGGGATAAACTCATCTTT.